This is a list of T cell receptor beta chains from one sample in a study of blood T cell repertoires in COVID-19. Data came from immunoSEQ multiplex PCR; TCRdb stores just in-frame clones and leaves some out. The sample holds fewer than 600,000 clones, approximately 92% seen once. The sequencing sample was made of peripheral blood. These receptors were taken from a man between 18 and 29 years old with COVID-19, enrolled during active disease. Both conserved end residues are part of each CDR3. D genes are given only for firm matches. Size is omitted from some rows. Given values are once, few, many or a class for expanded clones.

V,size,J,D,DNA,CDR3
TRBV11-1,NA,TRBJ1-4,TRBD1,TGTGCCAGCAGCTTACGGGACAGGAAAAATGAAAAACTGTTTTTT,CASSLRDRKNEKLFF
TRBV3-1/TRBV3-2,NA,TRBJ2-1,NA,TGTGCCAGCAGCGACGGACAAATCGACAATGAGCAGTTCTTC,CASSDGQIDNEQFF
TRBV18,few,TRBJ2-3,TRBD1,TGTGCCAGCTCATCGGACAGGGTCGGCACAGATACGCAGTATTTT,CASSSDRVGTDTQYF
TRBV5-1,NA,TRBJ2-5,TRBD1,TGCGCCAGCAAGGGGGGCACAGGGGGGTACCAAGAGACCCAGTACTTC,CASKGGTGGYQETQYF
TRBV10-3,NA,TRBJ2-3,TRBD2,TGTGCCATCACGCCTAGCGGGGGAAGCACAGATACGCAGTATTTT,CAITPSGGSTDTQYF
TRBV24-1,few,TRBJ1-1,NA,TGTGCCACCAGTGATTGGGGTTCGGGGGTCGGAGCTTTCTTT,CATSDWGSGVGAFF
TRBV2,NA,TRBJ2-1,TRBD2,TGTGCCAGCAGTGGTAGACTAGCGGGGGGCGAAAATGAGCAGTTCTTC,CASSGRLAGGENEQFF
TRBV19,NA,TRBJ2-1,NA,TGTGCCAGTAGTCAGGGAGGCCTTTACAATGAGCAGTTCTTC,CASSQGGLYNEQFF
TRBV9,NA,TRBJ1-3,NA,TGTGCCAGCAGCCCCCGATGGGGGCGATACTCTGGAAACACCATATATTTT,CASSPRWGRYSGNTIYF
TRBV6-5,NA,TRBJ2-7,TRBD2,TGTGCCAGCAGTCTACTAGCGGGAGTTGGATACGAGCAGTACTTC,CASSLLAGVGYEQYF
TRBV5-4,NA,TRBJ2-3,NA,TGTGCCAGCAGCTTTGCGGCGCGCACAGATACGCAGTATTTT,CASSFAARTDTQYF
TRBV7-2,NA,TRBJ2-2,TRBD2,TGTGCCAGCAGTCGGACTAGCGGGAATCCCGGGGAGCTGTTTTTT,CASSRTSGNPGELFF
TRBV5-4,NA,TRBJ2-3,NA,TGTGCCAGCAGCTTAAGTACAGCGGATGACACCACAGATACGCAGTATTTT,CASSLSTADDTTDTQYF
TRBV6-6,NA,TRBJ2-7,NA,TGTGCCAGCAGTGTGGACTTGCCCTACGAGCAGTACTTC,CASSVDLPYEQYF
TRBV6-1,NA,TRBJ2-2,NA,TGTGCCAGCAGTGAAAGGGGGGAGGGCAACACCGGGGAGCTGTTTTTT,CASSERGEGNTGELFF
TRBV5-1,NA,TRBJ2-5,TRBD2,TGCGCCAGCAGCTTTAACTCGGGAGGGCCGTGGGAGACCCAGTACTTC,CASSFNSGGPWETQYF
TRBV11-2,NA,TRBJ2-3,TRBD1,TGTGCCAGCAGCTTCATTCAGGGGGCTGGAGATACGCAGTATTTT,CASSFIQGAGDTQYF
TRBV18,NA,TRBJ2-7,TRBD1,TGTGCCAGCTCCGTATACGGACAGGCGCGATCAAGCTCCTACGAGCAGTACTTC,CASSVYGQARSSSYEQYF
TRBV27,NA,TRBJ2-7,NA,TGTGCCAGCAGTTGGGGGCAGGGCTTCTACGAGCAGTACTTC,CASSWGQGFYEQYF
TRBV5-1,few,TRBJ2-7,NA,TGCGCCAGCAGCTGGGACAACCCCACCTACGAGCAGTACTTC,CASSWDNPTYEQYF
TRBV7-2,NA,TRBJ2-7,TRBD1,TGTGCCAGCAGTCGGGACAGGAGCTACGAGCAGTACTTC,CASSRDRSYEQYF
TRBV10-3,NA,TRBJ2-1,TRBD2,TGTGCCATCAGTGAGGGGGCGGGAGGCTACAATGAGCAGTTCTTC,CAISEGAGGYNEQFF